This T cell receptor (beta chain) was profiled in a study of T cells in Graves' hyperthyroidism and ophthalmopathy. Researchers amplified the TCR beta CDR3 regions from RNA transcripts. TCR CDR3 underwent first-round RT-PCR with the HTBI primer set. TCRdb called the multiplex PCR reads again in MiXCR, with one record for every CDR3 protein. This repertoire shows 550,000 to 700,000 distinct CDR3 sequences, about 45% found once; its top ten account for over 15%. Germline CDR1 reads MNHNS; CDR2 reads SASEGT. Trimming removed 4 bases at V and 1 base at J, with 17 bases between. The CDR3 covers 16 residues. This clonotype was observed at least ten times.

This rearrangement joins TRBV6-1 to TRBJ2-7, with a tentative D call TRBD1 (6 bases). The sequence was collected from an adult woman with Graves' disease, either hyperthyroidism or ophthalmopathy (not recorded which). Sequencing was carried out using peripheral blood or thyroid tissue (not recorded which). The CDR3 is CASSATQGTGSYEQYF. CDR3 sequence (DNA): TGTGCCAGCAGTGCGACACAGGGAACCGGATCCTACGAGCAGTACTTC.